This T cell receptor (beta chain) was captured by sequencing in a study of T cells in Graves' hyperthyroidism and ophthalmopathy. V lost 6 bases to trimming and J lost 0 bases, with 3 bases between them. Germline V CDR1 and CDR2: MNHEY, SMNVEV (reference sequence). The CDR3 length is 13 residues. This clonotype showed up many times. TCR beta CDR3 regions were amplified from RNA transcripts. First-round RT-PCR of the TCR CDR3 relied on the HTBI primer set. TCRdb passed the multiplex PCR reads through MiXCR, listing each CDR3 protein once. The sample consists of about 270,000 distinct CDR3 sequences, approximately 26% of them appearing once.

The sequenced material came from blood. The sequence was obtained from a middle-aged man with Graves' hyperthyroidism that later progressed to Graves' ophthalmopathy. The chain combines TRBV27 with TRBJ2-6; D unclear. CDR3 loop: CASRLSGANVLTF. The DNA of the CDR3 is TGTGCCAGCAGACTCTCTGGGGCCAACGTCCTGACTTTC.